This TCR beta chain appears in the sequencing data of a study of sequential checkpoint blockade in melanoma. Treatment in this sample: randomized to nivolumab then ipilimumab (arm A) or the reverse (arm B). The CDR3 contains 14 residues. V shed 1 base and J shed 5 bases, with 9 bases lying between them. CDR1 is SGHTS and CDR2 is YDEGEE in the germline V gene. Libraries were prepared by immunoSEQ multiplex PCR; TCRdb keeps only in-frame clonotypes and omits some of them. The sample records about 20,000 clones, over 80% being singletons. The sequences come from CD8+ T cells sorted from blood (inferred from file names), collected from a patient given nivolumab and ipilimumab in sequence. The receptor's source is a human donor with melanoma. The chain combines TRBV5-8 with TRBJ2-2; D is uncertain. The CDR3 DNA is TGTGCCAGCAGCTTGTACACCCTGACCGGGGAGCTGTTTTTT. Its protein product is CASSLYTLTGELFF. The complete variable domain, with remaining parts taken from reference TRBV5-8 and TRBJ2-2, reads EAGVTQSPTHLIKTRGQQATLRCSPISGHTSVYWYQQALGLGLQFLLWYDEGEERNRGNFPPRFSGRQFPNYSSELNVNALELEDSALYLCASSLYTLTGELFFGEGSRLTVL.